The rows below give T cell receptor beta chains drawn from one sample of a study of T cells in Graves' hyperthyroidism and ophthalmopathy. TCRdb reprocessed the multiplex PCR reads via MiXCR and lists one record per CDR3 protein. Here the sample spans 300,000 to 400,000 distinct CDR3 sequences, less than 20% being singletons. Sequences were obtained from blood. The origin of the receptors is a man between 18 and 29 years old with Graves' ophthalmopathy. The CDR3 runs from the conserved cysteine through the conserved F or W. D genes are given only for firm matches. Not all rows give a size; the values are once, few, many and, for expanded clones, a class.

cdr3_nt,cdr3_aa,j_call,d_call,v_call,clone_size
TGTGCCAGCAGCCGACGGACAGGGGGTGAAGCTTTCTTT,CASSRRTGGEAFF,TRBJ1-1,TRBD1,TRBV12-3/TRBV12-4,many
TGTGCCGGAGAACGTGACAGAAGCTATGGCTACACCTTC,CAGERDRSYGYTF,TRBJ1-2,-,TRBV7-3,-
TGTGCCAGTAGTATCCCCACCCCTCCTGCCAGCGGAAACACTGAAGCTTTCTTT,CASSIPTPPASGNTEAFF,TRBJ1-1,-,TRBV19,few
TGCGCCAGCAGCTTTCTGGGGTGGAACGCTGGCACAGATACGCAGTATTTT,CASSFLGWNAGTDTQYF,TRBJ2-3,-,TRBV5-1,few
TGCAGTGCTCCCGGGCTAAGACAGGGGGACTTTTTATCCTACGAGCAGTACTTC,CSAPGLRQGDFLSYEQYF,TRBJ2-7,TRBD1,TRBV20-1,many
TGTGCCAGCAGCTTAGAGGTAGCGGGGCCGACTCGAACAGATACGCAGTATTTT,CASSLEVAGPTRTDTQYF,TRBJ2-3,TRBD2,TRBV7-7,-
TGTGCCAGCAGTTTATCGACCCGGGTGGGGATCTATGATGGCTACACCTTC,CASSLSTRVGIYDGYTF,TRBJ1-2,-,TRBV27,-
TGTGCCAGCAGCCCCAGGGGTTATAGGGCTGAAGCTTTCTTT,CASSPRGYRAEAFF,TRBJ1-1,-,TRBV11-2,many
TGTGCCAGCAGTGAGGGTGGTAGCAATCAGCCCCAGCATTTT,CASSEGGSNQPQHF,TRBJ1-5,-,TRBV12-3/TRBV12-4,-
TGTGCCAGCAGTACCTTGACAGGTAATCAGCCCCAGCATTTT,CASSTLTGNQPQHF,TRBJ1-5,-,TRBV6-1,many
TGTGCCAGCAGTTCCCTTAGGAGCAATCAGCCCCAGCATTTT,CASSSLRSNQPQHF,TRBJ1-5,-,TRBV12-3/TRBV12-4,many
TGTGCCAGCAAAGGGGAATTGTACGAGCAGTACTTC,CASKGELYEQYF,TRBJ2-7,-,TRBV28,many
TGTGCCAGTCAGGGACAGGGGGTTGGCTACACCTTC,CASQGQGVGYTF,TRBJ1-2,TRBD1,TRBV2,-
TGTGCCAGCGCCCTTATGACAGGGGGTAGTGGCTACACCTTC,CASALMTGGSGYTF,TRBJ1-2,TRBD1,TRBV27,many
TGTGCCAGCAGCTTAACTGGCGGGGGGGCGGATGAGCAGTTCTTC,CASSLTGGGADEQFF,TRBJ2-1,TRBD2,TRBV7-3,few
TGTGCCAGCAGCATGATCACAGGGGGAGCTTTCTTT,CASSMITGGAFF,TRBJ1-1,TRBD1,TRBV5-5,once
TGCAGCGTTGTTTCGGGGGCCCCAAACACTGAAGCTTTCTTT,CSVVSGAPNTEAFF,TRBJ1-1,-,TRBV29-1,many
TGCAGTGCTAGGGGATGGACGTCAGAGACCCAGTACTTC,CSARGWTSETQYF,TRBJ2-5,-,TRBV20-1,many
TGTGCCAGCAGCAGGGGACGGGAGGCCTCCTACGAGCAGTACTTC,CASSRGREASYEQYF,TRBJ2-7,TRBD2,TRBV7-6,-
TGCAGTGCCCAGACTAGGGACAGAGCTAACTATGGCTACACCTTC,CSAQTRDRANYGYTF,TRBJ1-2,TRBD1,TRBV20-1,-